The 13 T cell receptor beta chains below come from one sample, sequenced in a study of early T cells in non-severe SARS-CoV-2 infection. TCRdb passed the 5' RACE reads through MiXCR, listing each CDR3 protein once. The table lists around 84,000 distinct CDR3 sequences, about 9.4% of them singletons. The input for sequencing was whole blood, taken at baseline. All receptors come from an adult who was a healthcare worker with PCR-confirmed SARS-CoV-2 infection or an uninfected control (not recorded which).

The rearrangement links TRBV3-1 to TRBJ1-2, with D possibly being TRBD1 (6 bases). The germline gives CDR1 LGHDT, CDR2 YNNKEL (reference sequence). The CDR3 covers 16 residues. The V end was cut by 0 bases, the J end by 6 bases, with 17 bases between. The CDR3 sequence is CASSQDPGPRGDGYTF. CDR3 in DNA: TGTGCCAGCAGCCAAGATCCCGGGCCCAGGGGTGATGGCTACACCTTC.

The chain uses TRBV7-2 and TRBJ2-2, with D possibly matching TRBD1 (6 bases). V gave up 4 bases and J gave up 0 bases, with 9 bases separating them. Germline V gene sequence: CDR1 SGHTA, CDR2 FQGNSA. The CDR3 length is 15 residues. The CDR3 DNA reads TGTGCCAGCAGCTCGGGACACTCGAACACCGGGGAGCTGTTTTTT. Translated: CASSSGHSNTGELFF.

The V call is TRBV20-1, the J call TRBJ2-7; D gene unclear. The CDR3 totals 11 residues. Germline V gene lookup returns CDR1 DFQATT and CDR2 SNEGSKA (reference sequence). CDR3 sequence reads: CTPQRLHEQYF. Here the CDR3 DNA reads TGCACCCCGCAGCGACTCCACGAGCAGTACTTC.

This clonotype was observed a handful of times. V and J are TRBV6-6 and TRBJ1-1; D gene uncertain. Germline values: CDR1 MNHNY, CDR2 SVGAGI (reference sequence). The CDR3 runs 12 residues. V was pared by 8 bases and J by 1 base, with 8 bases between. The CDR3 spells CASAAGNTEAFF. The CDR3 DNA reads TGTGCCAGCGCCGCTGGGAACACTGAAGCTTTCTTT.

This clonotype was seen more than once but under ten times. The chain is built from TRBV30 and TRBJ2-5, with 11 bases fitting TRBD2. Trimming at V came to 4 bases and at J to 7 bases, leaving 2 bases not matched to a gene. Germline V gene lookup returns CDR1 GTSNPN and CDR2 SVGIG (reference sequence). The CDR3 is 12 amino acids. The CDR3 DNA is TGTGCCTGGACTCTAGCGGGAGGGACCCAGTACTTC. Its protein product is CAWTLAGGTQYF.

This clonotype was observed many times. The gene calls are TRBV2 and TRBJ1-2; D is unresolved. This CDR3 is built from 14 residues. Trimming left V 2 bases short and J 2 bases short, with 9 bases between. The V gene's germline CDR1 is SNHLY and CDR2 FYNNEI. The CDR3 is CASSESAYNYGYTF. CDR3 bases: TGTGCCAGCAGTGAATCGGCCTACAACTATGGCTACACCTTC. The variable domain in full, completed from reference TRBV2 and TRBJ1-2, reads EPEVTQTPSHQVTQMGQEVILRCVPISNHLYFYWYRQILGQKVEFLVSFYNNEISEKSEIFDDQFSVERPDGSNFTLKIRSTKLEDSAMYFCASSESAYNYGYTFGSGTRLTVV.

This clonotype was seen repeatedly, ten times or more. This chain joins TRBV7-3 and TRBJ2-7; D is uncertain. CDR3 length: 15 residues. Germline lookup yields CDR1 SGHTA and CDR2 FQGTGA. Trimming left V 6 bases short and J 1 base short, with 16 bases between. The CDR3 coding sequence is TGTGCCAGCAGTTTCCCCGGCCCAGATTCCTACGAGCAGTACTTC. Translation gives CASSFPGPDSYEQYF.

The chain recombines TRBV20-1 with TRBJ2-7; possible D gene TRBD1, 5 bases. CDR3 size: 15 residues. CDR1 is DFQATT and CDR2 is SNEGSKA in the germline V gene (reference sequence). The V and J ends lost 5 bases and 1 base respectively, with 18 bases between them. CDR3 sequence: CSAPSLGHQSYEQYF. The DNA for the CDR3 is TGCAGTGCTCCAAGTTTAGGACATCAATCCTACGAGCAGTACTTC.

CDR3 coding DNA: TGCAGTTGGGCCAGGGCGGCAGGTCAAGAGACCCAGTACTTC. Translation: CSWARAAGQETQYF. This chain connects TRBV20-1 to TRBJ2-5; possibly TRBD1 for D (5 bases). Germline V gene data show CDR1 as DFQATT and CDR2 as SNEGSKA (reference sequence). Between the trimmed V and J ends, which lost 8 bases and 2 bases, there was a span of 18 bases. The CDR3 loop spans 14 amino acids.

The CDR3 DNA reads as TGTGCCAGCCGACTACAGGGGGGGAGCAATCAGCCCCAGCATTTT. Translating gives CASRLQGGSNQPQHF. The chain is built from TRBV28 and TRBJ1-5; 8 bases map to TRBD1. Losses at the gene ends were 8 bases for V and 1 base for J; bases not matched to a gene: 7. The CDR3 spans 15 residues. CDR1 MDHEN and CDR2 SYDVKM come from the germline V gene. The entire variable domain, with the rest obtained from reference TRBV28 and TRBJ1-5, is as follows: DVKVTQSSRYLVKRTGEKVFLECVQDMDHENMFWYRQDPGLGLRLIYFSYDVKMKEKGDIPEGYSVSREKKERFSLILESASTNQTSMYLCASRLQGGSNQPQHFGDGTRLSIL.

This clonotype was detected ten times or more. The V gene is TRBV24-1, the J gene TRBJ2-1; 12 nucleotides align to TRBD2. Germline V CDR1 and CDR2: KGHDR, SFDVKD. J lost 8 bases, V lost 3 bases, and 13 bases had no gene match. The CDR3 has 18 residues. CDR3 sequence (DNA): TGTGCCACCAGTGATCAAGGGGTGACTAGCGGGAGTCCCTATGAGCAGTTCTTC. This sequence encodes CATSDQGVTSGSPYEQFF.

J is TRBJ1-6 and V is TRBV28; no reliable D call. CDR3 length: 12 residues. Trimming left V 7 bases short and J 8 bases short, with 9 bases between. The germline V gene has CDR1 MDHEN and CDR2 SYDVKM. DNA of the CDR3: TGTGCCAGCACCCTGGGGTATTCACCCCTCCACTTT. It specifies CASTLGYSPLHF.

This clonotype was counted between two and nine times. The chain is built from TRBV6-1 and TRBJ2-1; TRBD2 matches at 13 bases. The CDR3 covers 17 residues. J lost 7 bases, V lost 3 bases, and 9 bases had no gene match. Looked up from germline, CDR1 is MNHNS and CDR2 is SASEGT. The CDR3 loop reads CASSDGPGTSGANEQFF. The CDR3 coding sequence is TGTGCCAGCAGTGACGGCCCCGGGACTAGCGGGGCGAATGAGCAGTTCTTC.